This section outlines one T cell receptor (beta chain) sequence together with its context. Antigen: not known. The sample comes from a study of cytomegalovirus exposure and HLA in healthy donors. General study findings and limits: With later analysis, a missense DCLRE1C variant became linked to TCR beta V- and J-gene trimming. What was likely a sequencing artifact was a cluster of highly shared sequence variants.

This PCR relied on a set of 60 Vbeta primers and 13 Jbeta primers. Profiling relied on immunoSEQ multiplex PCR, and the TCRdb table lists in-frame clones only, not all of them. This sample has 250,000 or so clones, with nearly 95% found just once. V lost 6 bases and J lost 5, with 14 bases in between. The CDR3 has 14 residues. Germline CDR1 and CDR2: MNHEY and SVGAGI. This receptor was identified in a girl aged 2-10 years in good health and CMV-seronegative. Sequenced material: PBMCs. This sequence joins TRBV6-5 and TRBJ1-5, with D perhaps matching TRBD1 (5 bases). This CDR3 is CASSSIRGYQPQHF. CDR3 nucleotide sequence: TGTGCCAGCAGCTCCATCCGGGGGTATCAGCCCCAGCATTTT.